Following are 10 T cell receptor beta chains from one sample sequenced in a study of blood T cell repertoires in COVID-19. TCRdb's copy holds only in-frame clones and misses some; the assay was immunoSEQ multiplex PCR. The sample comprises about 250,000 clones, around 88% of which are singletons, and roughly 8.7% rests with the top ten. Sequencing was performed on peripheral blood. The receptors shown here come from a man aged 35 to 55 with active or convalescent COVID-19.

J is TRBJ2-1 and V is TRBV27; 9 nucleotides align to TRBD1. V lost 4 bases, J lost 3 bases, and 16 bases stayed unmatched. Germline V gives CDR1 MNHEY, CDR2 SMNVEV (reference sequence). This CDR3 spans 19 amino acids. CDR3 in amino acids: CASSSPGHRTGDYYNEQFF. The CDR3 DNA reads TGTGCCAGCAGTTCCCCCGGACACCGGACAGGGGACTACTACAATGAGCAGTTCTTC.

The rearrangement links TRBV19 to TRBJ2-7, with a tentative D call TRBD2 (6 bases). Germline assignment: CDR1 LNHDA and CDR2 SQIVND (reference sequence). Deletions cut 4 bases from V and 3 bases from J, with 13 bases between. This CDR3 is 14 amino acids long. CDR3 in amino acids: CASSRDSYLYEQYF. The CDR3 region has the DNA TGTGCCAGTAGTAGGGACTCTTACCTCTACGAGCAGTACTTC.

The V and J genes are TRBV27 and TRBJ2-7, with D unclear. Germline CDR1 MNHEY, CDR2 SMNVEV (reference sequence). Trimming shortened V by 6 bases and J by 5 bases, and 17 bases separated the two germline ends. This CDR3 comprises 14 residues. CDR3 in DNA: TGTGCCAGCAGGCGCACAGCCACTGTCCACGAGCAGTACTTC. It is translated as CASRRTATVHEQYF.

The J gene is TRBJ1-2, the V gene TRBV2; 9 positions agree with TRBD1. In germline, CDR1 is SNHLY, CDR2 FYNNEI. J was trimmed by 5 bases and V by 3 bases; bases with no gene match: 4. This CDR3 contains 14 residues. The CDR3 region is CASSEGQGGYGYTF. Here the CDR3 DNA reads TGTGCCAGCAGTGAGGGACAGGGAGGGTATGGCTACACCTTC.

CDR3 residues: CASSAPTGLDTEAFF. DNA for the CDR3: TGTGCCAGCAGCGCACCGACAGGGTTGGACACTGAAGCTTTCTTT. The chain joins TRBV9 to TRBJ1-1; 7 bases align to TRBD1. This CDR3 contains 15 residues. CDR1 and CDR2 (germline): SGDLS, YYNGEE. J was trimmed by 3 bases and V by 3 bases; bases with no gene match: 8.

This clone has only one observation. The CDR3, as DNA: TGTGCCAGCAGCACCCCGGCAGCGGGGATTCAAGAGACCCAGTACTTC. Its protein product is CASSTPAAGIQETQYF. V and J are TRBV28 and TRBJ2-5, with 7 bases matching TRBD2. V shed 6 bases and J 2 bases; nucleotides not matched to a gene: 12. The V gene's germline CDR1 is MDHEN and CDR2 SYDVKM. There are 16 residues in the CDR3.

The chain carries TRBV9 and TRBJ2-7, with TRBD2 as a possible D gene (5 bases). Germline loops: CDR1 SGDLS, CDR2 YYNGEE. V lost 0 bases and J lost 1, with 14 bases in between. The CDR3 covers 16 residues. The CDR3 region is CASSVGVRVVSYEQYF. CDR3 bases: TGTGCCAGCAGCGTAGGCGTGAGGGTAGTATCCTACGAGCAGTACTTC.

This clone turned up a few times. The J gene is TRBJ1-1, the V gene TRBV29-1; D ambiguous. Trimming shortened V by 5 bases and J by 0 bases, and 7 bases separated the two germline ends. CDR1 SQVTM and CDR2 ANQGSEA come from the germline V gene. This CDR3 is built from 12 residues. The CDR3 coding sequence is TGCAGCGTTAGTCCAGTGAACACTGAAGCTTTCTTT. Encoded protein: CSVSPVNTEAFF.

This clone was seen once. This chain connects TRBV7-2 to TRBJ2-3; 9 nucleotides match TRBD1. The V gene's germline CDR1 is SGHTA and CDR2 FQGNSA. Unmatched junction bases numbered 14, after V lost 6 bases and J lost 10 bases. This CDR3 comprises 15 residues. The CDR3 region is CASSPTGTGPLAQYF. DNA of the CDR3: TGTGCCAGCAGTCCAACCGGGACAGGGCCACTGGCGCAGTATTTT.

The rearrangement joins TRBV28 to TRBJ1-6; D ambiguous. Germline V gene sequence: CDR1 MDHEN, CDR2 SYDVKM. This CDR3 has 14 residues. With 6 bases removed from V and 0 bases from J, the gap between germline ends came to 6 bases. The CDR3 loop is CASSRSSYNSPLHF. Here the CDR3 DNA reads TGTGCCAGCAGCCGCAGCTCCTATAATTCACCCCTCCACTTT.